This entry features one T cell receptor (beta chain) sequence. The antigen remains unidentified. The data were obtained in a study of cytomegalovirus exposure and HLA in healthy donors. V shed 3 bases and J shed 3 bases, with 26 bases lying between them. The CDR3 is 19 amino acids. From germline, CDR1 is MNHEY and CDR2 SMNVEV (reference sequence). This PCR relied on a set of 60 Vbeta primers and 13 Jbeta primers. Sequencing was performed with immunoSEQ multiplex PCR; in TCRdb, only in-frame clones are kept and a portion is missing. The table lists approximately 97,000 clones, approximately 77% of them singletons. Study-level results: The presence/absence work took it that sequencing depth was about the same across donors.

The chain links TRBV27 to TRBJ1-1; a weak D match, TRBD1 (6 bases). Material: PBMCs. This clonotype was obtained from a male donor in good health and CMV-seropositive. CDR3: CASSFWLIGNRDLDTEAFF. The DNA for the CDR3 is TGTGCCAGCAGTTTTTGGTTGATAGGAAACAGGGATCTTGACACTGAAGCTTTCTTT.